The rows below give T cell receptor beta chains drawn from one sample of a study of control samples from healthy donors and cancer patients. The method was immunoSEQ multiplex PCR; TCRdb's version includes in-frame clones alone and lacks a portion of them. The sample consists of 170,000 or so clones, nearly 90% of them appearing once. Material: blood. The receptors here all came from a woman between 50 and 59 years old in good health. The CDR3 runs from the conserved cysteine through the conserved F or W. Fields, in order: CDR3 DNA, CDR3 protein, J gene, clone size, D gene, V gene. D genes are given only for firm matches. Expanded clones get a size class; other rows say once, few or many, or leave the size out.

TGTGCCAGCAGCCAGGGACATCAAGGCGCCCAGTACTTC CASSQGHQGAQYF TRBJ2-5 . . TRBV14
TGTGCCAGCGGAGCAACAGGGGACAACTATGGCTACACCTTC CASGATGDNYGYTF TRBJ1-2 few TRBD1 TRBV5-6
TGTGCCAGCAGCTCCGACCCAAAAAACCGAGAAAAACTGTTTTTT CASSSDPKNREKLFF TRBJ1-4 once . TRBV5-6
TGTGCCAGCAGTGAAGCGGGACAGGGTTATTCACCCCTCCACTTT CASSEAGQGYSPLHF TRBJ1-6 . TRBD1 TRBV2
TGTGCCAGCAGTTTGACCGGGACAGGGGGCGTCTCCAAAAACATTCAGTACTTC CASSLTGTGGVSKNIQYF TRBJ2-4 . TRBD1 TRBV27
TGTGCCAGCAGCTTAGGGCCCACAGGGACTGGAAACACCATATATTTT CASSLGPTGTGNTIYF TRBJ1-3 once . TRBV7-8
TGCGCCGGCAGCGCACAGACAGGAACCTACGAGCAGTACTTC CAGSAQTGTYEQYF TRBJ2-7 . . TRBV5-1
TGTGCCAGCAGTTTAAACGGGAGACTGATCTCTGGAAACACCATATATTTT CASSLNGRLISGNTIYF TRBJ1-3 . . TRBV28
TGTGCCAGCAGCTTATTTTGGGTAGATGAAGCTTTCTTT CASSLFWVDEAFF TRBJ1-1 once . TRBV11-2
TGTGCCACCAGCAGAGACTCAGTTTACCAAGAGACCCAGTACTTC CATSRDSVYQETQYF TRBJ2-5 . . TRBV15
TGTGCCAGCAGCCCGACAGGGGCCTACGAGCAGTACTTC CASSPTGAYEQYF TRBJ2-7 . TRBD1 TRBV7-2
TGTGCCAGCAGCCCGGACAGGGCTGGAAACACCATATATTTT CASSPDRAGNTIYF TRBJ1-3 . TRBD1 TRBV7-3
TGCGCCAGCGGCCGGACAGGGGGTATGAGGTCCCAAGAGACCCAGTACTTC CASGRTGGMRSQETQYF TRBJ2-5 . TRBD1 TRBV5-1
TGTGCCAGCAGTCGGTTGGACACTGAAGCTTTCTTT CASSRLDTEAFF TRBJ1-1 . . TRBV7-2
TGTGCCAGCTCACCCCCCAGGGGCCGAACTGAAGCTTTCTTT CASSPPRGRTEAFF TRBJ1-1 . . TRBV18
TGTGCCACCAGTGACCCGACAGGGGGTGTTGGAGCTTTCTTT CATSDPTGGVGAFF TRBJ1-1 . TRBD1 TRBV24-1
TGTGCCTGGAGTGTATGGACGAACACCGGGGAGCTGTTTTTT CAWSVWTNTGELFF TRBJ2-2 . . TRBV30
TGTGCCAGCAGTGCCGGTAGCAATCAGCCCCAGCATTTT CASSAGSNQPQHF TRBJ1-5 few . TRBV6-4
TGTGCCACAATGCGGGACAGGGTCGGCCAGCCCCAGCATTTT CATMRDRVGQPQHF TRBJ1-5 . TRBD1 TRBV2
TGTGCCAGCAGCCGCTTGGGATCCGGCGGAACAACTAATGAAAAACTGTTTTTT CASSRLGSGGTTNEKLFF TRBJ1-4 . . TRBV5-5
TGTGCCAGCAGCTTACAAATGGGAACAGGGGCTGAGCAGTTCTTC CASSLQMGTGAEQFF TRBJ2-1 . TRBD1 TRBV7-3
TGTGCCAGCAGGGACCTGCTAAGGGGGGTAACAGATACGCAGTATTTT CASRDLLRGVTDTQYF TRBJ2-3 . . TRBV6-7
TGTGCCAGCAGTGGAACAGGGGTCCGTCAGCCCCAGCATTTT CASSGTGVRQPQHF TRBJ1-5 . TRBD1 TRBV25-1
TGTGCCACCAGTGATACAGGGTATAGTCAGCCCCAGCATTTT CATSDTGYSQPQHF TRBJ1-5 . . TRBV24-1
TGCAGCGTTAGGCTGGGAGAAGAACAGCCCCAGCATTTT CSVRLGEEQPQHF TRBJ1-5 . . TRBV29-1